The next 16 T cell receptor beta chains were all read from a single sample in a study of PD-L1 blockade in urothelial cancer. Data came from immunoSEQ multiplex PCR; TCRdb stores just in-frame clones and leaves some out. Among about 45,000 clones, around nine tenths were seen once, and the ten largest hold 20% to 25%. Time point defined: pretreatment peripheral blood. The sequences come from PBMCs, collected around atezolizumab (anti-PD-L1) treatment. The receptor source for this set is a donor aged 40 or over with urothelial cancer.

CDR3 sequence: CASSAAGFTDTQYF. CDR3 nucleotides: TGTGCCAGCAGCGCCGCAGGGTTCACAGATACGCAGTATTTT. This chain connects TRBV7-9 to TRBJ2-3, with TRBD1 as a possible D gene (5 bases). The V end lost 5 bases, the J end lost 2 bases, and 11 bases lay between the germline ends. The germline V gene encodes CDR1 SEHNR and CDR2 FQNEAQ (reference sequence). CDR3 size: 14 residues. Based on the CDR3 plus reference TRBV7-9 and TRBJ2-3, the full variable domain is DTGVSQNPRHKITKRGQNVTFRCDPISEHNRLYWYRQTLGQGPEFLTYFQNEAQLEKSRLLSDRFSAERPKGSFSTLEIQRTEQGDSAMYLCASSAAGFTDTQYFGPGTRLTVL.

This clone has only one observation. The chain joins TRBV5-1 to TRBJ2-7; 10 nucleotides line up with TRBD1. The V and J ends lost 4 bases and 4 bases, in that order; junction bases with no gene match: 8. CDR3 length equals 15 residues. Per germline, CDR1 SGHRS and CDR2 YFSETQ. Here the CDR3 DNA reads TGCGCCAGCAGCCGGACAGGGGACAGGGGATACGAGCAGTACTTC. The encoded protein is CASSRTGDRGYEQYF.

This chain connects TRBV6-1 to TRBJ2-7, with 11 bases that match TRBD2. There are 13 residues in the CDR3. Germline loops: CDR1 MNHNS, CDR2 SASEGT. V lost 10 bases to trimming and J lost 3 bases; unmatched junction nucleotides: 5. This chain's CDR3 is CATTGTSGYEQYF. In DNA form, the CDR3 reads TGTGCCACCACCGGGACTAGCGGCTACGAGCAGTACTTC.

This rearrangement joins TRBV18 to TRBJ2-5; TRBD1 matches at 8 bases. The germline V gene encodes CDR1 KGHSH and CDR2 LQKENI. CDR3 length: 16 residues. V was pared by 3 bases and J by 2 bases, with 8 bases of the junction left unmatched. CDR3 region: CASSPQQGEVQETQYF. For the CDR3, the DNA is TGTGCCAGCTCACCCCAACAGGGGGAAGTACAAGAGACCCAGTACTTC. The full variable domain, in which reference TRBV18 and TRBJ2-5 provide the parts outside the CDR3, is NAGVMQNPRHLVRRRGQEARLRCSPMKGHSHVYWYRQLPEEGLKFMVYLQKENIIDESGMPKERFSAEFPKEGPSILRIQQVVRGDSAAYFCASSPQQGEVQETQYFGPGTRLLVL.

The chain combines TRBV18 with TRBJ1-1; 12 nucleotides line up with TRBD1. Looked up from germline, CDR1 is KGHSH and CDR2 is LQKENI. The V and J ends lost 3 bases and 3 bases, in that order; junction bases with no gene match: 8. The length of the CDR3 is 17 residues. CDR3 protein: CASSPPSGQGADTEAFF. CDR3 DNA: TGTGCCAGCTCACCTCCCTCGGGACAGGGGGCGGACACTGAAGCTTTCTTT.

Only a few counts were recorded for this clone. The chain combines TRBV2 with TRBJ2-2, with D tentatively TRBD2 (5 bases). The CDR3 spans 13 residues. Per the germline V gene, CDR1 is SNHLY and CDR2 is FYNNEI. V dropped 6 bases and J dropped 8 bases, with 13 bases sitting between them. The CDR3 here is CASRPRAAGELFF. The CDR3 DNA is TGTGCCAGCAGACCGCGGGCAGCTGGGGAGCTGTTTTTT.

The CDR3 nucleotides are TGCGCCAGCACGCCACGACTAGCGGGAGTGGGAACCGGGGAGCTGTTTTTT. This encodes CASTPRLAGVGTGELFF. This rearrangement joins TRBV5-1 to TRBJ2-2; TRBD2 aligns across 12 bases. The CDR3 runs to 17 residues. Germline-derived CDR1 and CDR2 are SGHRS and YFSETQ. The ends lost 6 bases at V and 5 bases at J; junction bases unmatched: 11.

V usage is TRBV7-3 and J usage is TRBJ2-3, with 7 bases lining up with TRBD2. Germline V CDR1 and CDR2: SGHTA, FQGTGA. There are 14 residues in the CDR3. V lost 2 bases to trimming and J lost 6 bases; unmatched junction nucleotides: 5. CDR3 sequence (DNA): TGTGCCAGCAGCTTAGCGGGAGTGGCGGATACGCAGTATTTT. Residues: CASSLAGVADTQYF.

This chain links TRBV6-6 with TRBJ2-7; TRBD1 aligns across 8 bases. Germline assignment: CDR1 MNHNY and CDR2 SVGAGI (reference sequence). V shed 5 bases, J shed 2 bases, and the junction held 8 bases outside the gene matches. This CDR3 has 15 amino acids. The CDR3 loop is CASSDGQGRPYEQYF. As DNA, the CDR3 is TGTGCCAGCAGTGACGGACAGGGACGCCCCTACGAGCAGTACTTC.

Only a few counts were recorded for this clone. The V gene is TRBV7-8, the J gene TRBJ2-5; D unresolved. The CDR3 is 14 residues long. Germline V CDR1 and CDR2: SGHVS, FQNEAQ. Trimming took off 5 bases at V and 5 bases at J, with 15 bases between the two ends. The CDR3: CASSPTRVQETQYF. The CDR3 coding sequence is TGTGCCAGCAGCCCGACCCGGGTTCAGGAGACCCAGTACTTC.

The chain is built from TRBV11-3 and TRBJ2-5, with D perhaps matching TRBD2 (5 bases). The V end was cut by 3 bases, the J end by 4 bases, with 15 bases between. CDR1 is SGHNT and CDR2 is YENEEA in the germline V gene. The CDR3 is 15 amino acids. CDR3 loop: CASSLGNTRAETQYF. Here the CDR3 DNA reads TGTGCCAGCAGCTTGGGCAATACTAGGGCAGAGACCCAGTACTTC.

The gene calls are TRBV7-8 and TRBJ2-2; 15 nucleotides align to TRBD2. After removal of 1 base from V and 5 bases from J, the junction contained 11 bases not matched to a gene. Germline V gives CDR1 SGHVS, CDR2 FQNEAQ. The length of the CDR3 is 20 residues. The CDR3 spells CASSLGRGLAGGKGTGELFF. CDR3 coding DNA: TGTGCCAGCAGCTTAGGTCGTGGACTAGCGGGAGGGAAGGGGACCGGGGAGCTGTTTTTT.

V usage is TRBV7-3 and J usage is TRBJ1-1; D is uncertain. This CDR3 is built from 10 residues. Germline V gene data show CDR1 as SGHTA and CDR2 as FQGTGA. The germline V and J ends were trimmed by 5 bases and 11 bases, with 9 bases remaining between them. CDR3 loop: CASSPKYAFF. DNA of the CDR3: TGTGCCAGCAGCCCTAAGTATGCTTTCTTT.

This chain links TRBV18 with TRBJ2-1; a possible D gene is TRBD1 (6 bases). Trimming shortened V by 2 bases and J by 4 bases, and 6 bases separated the two germline ends. In germline, CDR1 is KGHSH, CDR2 LQKENI. CDR3 length equals 13 residues. CDR3 sequence: CASSPDRYNEQFF. CDR3 DNA sequence: TGTGCCAGCTCACCAGACAGGTACAATGAGCAGTTCTTC.

The V gene is TRBV18, the J gene TRBJ2-7; TRBD1 agrees at 7 bases. The CDR3 covers 14 residues. V lost 3 bases to trimming and J lost 4 bases; unmatched junction nucleotides: 6. Germline loops: CDR1 KGHSH, CDR2 LQKENI. The CDR3 reads CASSPTGTAYEQYF. The CDR3 DNA sequence: TGTGCCAGCTCACCGACAGGGACGGCTTACGAGCAGTACTTC.

The chain employs TRBV4-1 and TRBJ2-7; TRBD1 matches at 9 bases. V lost 6 bases and J lost 2; bases outside the gene matches: 8. This CDR3 is 15 amino acids long. CDR1 MGHRA and CDR2 YSYEKL come from the germline V gene. The CDR3 reads CASRGIRDRAYEQYF. CDR3 DNA sequence: TGCGCCAGCAGGGGGATCCGGGACAGGGCCTACGAGCAGTACTTC.